The 16 T cell receptor beta chains in this list originate from one sample, sequenced in a study of glioma-infiltrating T cells. Using RNA template, CDR3s of TCR alpha and beta were amplified with iRepertoire arm-PCR. Via MiXCR, TCRdb re-called the multiplex PCR reads, giving one row per CDR3 protein. The sample yields about 190,000 distinct CDR3 sequences, 32% seen once. The sample was glioma tissue, nonneoplastic brain tissue, or PBMCs (not recorded which). These receptors all stem from a human donor with low-grade glioma or glioblastoma, undergoing nonglioma brain surgery, or in good health (not recorded which).

Of note for this clonotype: A junction boundary mismatches the germline segment, possibly from a read error. V usage is TRBV20-1 and J usage is TRBJ2-3, with D possibly matching TRBD2 (5 bases). Germline V gene sequence: CDR1 DFQATT, CDR2 SNEGSKA (reference sequence). The CDR3 length is 13 residues. The CDR3 protein is CRALGSFADTQYF. The CDR3, as DNA: TGCCGTGCTCTAGGGAGTTTCGCAGATACGCAGTATTTT.

This chain links TRBV5-1 with TRBJ2-5, with 12 bases fitting TRBD1. V shed 4 bases, J shed 4 bases, and the junction held 5 bases outside the gene matches. From germline, CDR1 is SGHRS and CDR2 YFSETQ. The CDR3 sequence is 15 residues long. The CDR3 DNA is TGCGCCAGCAGCGTGGGACAGGGGGCGGGAGAGACCCAGTACTTC. Protein product: CASSVGQGAGETQYF. Looking up the rest from reference TRBV5-1 and TRBJ2-5 gives the full variable domain: KAGVTQTPRYLIKTRGQQVTLSCSPISGHRSVSWYQQTPGQGLQFLFEYFSETQRNKGNFPGRFSGRQFSNSRSEMNVSTLELGDSALYLCASSVGQGAGETQYFGPGTRLLVL.

This clonotype was observed at least ten times. V and J are TRBV24-1 and TRBJ1-6, with TRBD1 as a possible D gene (5 bases). V lost 7 bases, J lost 10 bases, and 22 bases lay in between. The length of the CDR3 is 16 residues. Per the germline V gene, CDR1 is KGHDR and CDR2 is SFDVKD. CDR3 in DNA: TGTGCCACCAGGGAAGCCGGGACCCACATAGGGTCACCCCTCCACTTT. Its translation is CATREAGTHIGSPLHF.

This clonotype was counted between two and nine times. The chain employs TRBV29-1 and TRBJ2-7; the D is unclear. The CDR3 loop spans 13 amino acids. Germline V CDR1 and CDR2: SQVTM, ANQGSEA. V lost 0 bases to trimming and J lost 2 bases, with 8 bases between them. CDR3: CSVEDLNTYEQYF. The CDR3 region has the DNA TGCAGCGTTGAAGATCTTAATACCTACGAGCAGTACTTC.

This clonotype showed up many times. The J gene is TRBJ1-1, the V gene TRBV28, with D possibly being TRBD1 (5 bases). The CDR3 loop spans 13 amino acids. Germline V gene lookup returns CDR1 MDHEN and CDR2 SYDVKM. The V and J ends lost 3 bases and 6 bases respectively, with 11 bases between them. CDR3 nucleotide sequence: TGTGCCAGCAGTTTCCAGGGCGGCCCTGAAGCTTTCTTT. Translation: CASSFQGGPEAFF.

This clonotype was seen more than once but under ten times. V is TRBV4-3 and J is TRBJ2-2; no firm D call. The germline V gene has CDR1 LGHNA and CDR2 YSLEER. The CDR3 spans 16 residues. The V end lost 3 bases, the J end lost 1 base, and 12 bases lay between the germline ends. The CDR3, as DNA: TGCGCCAGCAGCCAGGCCACGATGCGGAACACCGGGGAGCTGTTTTTT. Translated, it gives CASSQATMRNTGELFF.

This clonotype has at least ten counts. This chain links TRBV4-1 with TRBJ1-2, with 8 bases matching TRBD1. V was pared by 4 bases and J by 6 bases, with 10 bases of the junction left unmatched. The length of the CDR3 is 15 residues. Germline CDR1 MGHRA, CDR2 YSYEKL. Here the CDR3 DNA reads TGCGCCAGCAGCCGGCTTGGACAGGGAGCGGATGGCTACACCTTC. Its translation: CASSRLGQGADGYTF.

The rearrangement uses TRBV12-3 or TRBV12-4 and TRBJ2-1, with 12 bases identical to TRBD2. This CDR3 is 15 amino acids long. The trim removed 6 bases at V and 8 bases at J, leaving 8 bases unmatched. The CDR3 is CASRELAGGRDEQFF. DNA of the CDR3: TGTGCCAGCAGGGAACTAGCGGGAGGCCGGGATGAGCAGTTCTTC.

The sample holds many counts of this clonotype. The rearrangement joins TRBV7-3 to TRBJ1-2; D gene uncertain. The germline V and J ends were trimmed by 1 base and 4 bases, with 7 bases remaining between them. CDR3 length: 13 residues. In germline, CDR1 is SGHTA, CDR2 FQGTGA. The CDR3 nucleotides are TGTGCCAGCAGCTTAATAGGCCTCTATGGCTACACCTTC. Amino acid sequence: CASSLIGLYGYTF.

A remark on this clonotype: This may come from a read error, since a much larger clone is one base off. The V gene is TRBV19, the J gene TRBJ1-1; unclear D gene. The CDR3 consists of 12 residues. Deletions cut 7 bases from V and 5 bases from J, with 11 bases between. From germline, CDR1 is LNHDA and CDR2 SQIVND (reference sequence). The CDR3 spells CASNYEKTEAFF. CDR3 bases: TGTGCCAGTAACTACGAAAAAACTGAAGCTTTCTTT.

On this clonotype: At one boundary the junction diverges from the germline segment, which might be a read error. V and J are TRBV4-2 and TRBJ1-1; no firm D call. The CDR3 is 15 residues long. Germline values: CDR1 LGHNA, CDR2 YNFKEQ. CDR3 sequence: CASSQDREFYTKAFF. The CDR3 DNA follows: TGTGCCAGCAGCCAAGATCGGGAGTTTTACACTAAAGCTTTCTTT.

Remarks on this clonotype: This may be a read error: a much more frequent sequence differs by one nucleotide. This chain connects TRBV5-4 to TRBJ1-1; the D is unclear. CDR3 length: 11 residues. CDR1 and CDR2 (germline): SGHNT, YYREEE (reference sequence). CDR3: CATSSRGRDFF. DNA for the CDR3: TGTGCCACCAGCTCCAGAGGCCGGGATTTCTTT.

This clonotype occurred a few times. J is TRBJ2-6 and V is TRBV10-3, with D perhaps matching TRBD1 or TRBD2 (5 bases each). Germline V CDR1 and CDR2: ENHRY, SYGVKD. This CDR3 contains 18 residues. V dropped 5 bases and J dropped 2 bases, with 19 bases sitting between them. CDR3 protein: CAISSPDLGETGANVLTF. DNA of the CDR3: TGTGCCATCAGTTCTCCCGACCTGGGGGAGACTGGGGCCAACGTCCTGACTTTC.

This clonotype turned up a few times. The CDR3 loop is CASSRTGGRDTQYF. Written as DNA, the CDR3 is TGTGCCAGCAGCCGAACAGGGGGCAGGGATACGCAGTATTTT. V usage is TRBV11-2 and J usage is TRBJ2-3; 9 positions match TRBD1. The V and J ends lost 5 bases and 6 bases, in that order; junction bases with no gene match: 6. This CDR3 is built from 14 residues. In germline, CDR1 is SGHAT, CDR2 FQNNGV.

This clonotype has at least ten counts. This chain connects TRBV4-3 to TRBJ1-1, with unresolved D. V lost 1 base and J 8 bases, leaving 11 bases between the germline ends. The CDR3 contains 13 residues. Germline CDR1 reads LGHNA; CDR2 reads YSLEER. The CDR3 loop is CASSQGTPAEAFF. In DNA, the CDR3 is TGCGCCAGCAGCCAAGGTACGCCCGCAGAAGCTTTCTTT.

This clonotype was observed many times. The rearrangement links TRBV20-1 to TRBJ2-3, with 15 bases aligning to TRBD2. CDR1 and CDR2 from the germline V gene are DFQATT and SNEGSKA (reference sequence). The CDR3 runs 22 residues. Losses at the gene ends were 6 bases for V and 0 bases for J; bases not matched to a gene: 22. The CDR3 here is CSAVVDGTSGRSPYASTDTQYF. DNA of the CDR3: TGCAGTGCAGTGGTCGATGGGACTAGCGGGAGGTCCCCCTACGCTAGCACAGATACGCAGTATTTT.